A selection of T cell receptor beta chains follows, all from one sample in a study of blood T cell repertoires in COVID-19. Method: immunoSEQ multiplex PCR; TCRdb's copy keeps in-frame clones and lacks some. The table shows tens of thousands of clones, with 85% to 90% occurring only once. Sequenced sample: peripheral blood. These TCRs come from a human donor in a cohort sampled during active COVID-19. Both conserved end residues are trimmed from each CDR3. D genes are given only for firm matches.

V gene	J gene	D gene	CDR3 protein
TRBV6-5	TRBJ2-7	.	ASSYSNRNYEQY
TRBV19	TRBJ1-4	.	ASTRQGANEKLF
TRBV30	TRBJ2-7	TRBD2	AWSPPPRLAGEEY
TRBV5-8	TRBJ1-4	.	ASSTKVAGNEKLF
TRBV6-5	TRBJ2-3	.	ASSYSSVKGVDTQY
TRBV4-2	TRBJ2-5	.	ASSHHRQQETQY
TRBV19	TRBJ1-5	TRBD1	ASSLQGALYQPQH
TRBV6-7	TRBJ2-2	.	ASSRQARTGELF
TRBV5-1	TRBJ1-1	.	ASSTQGDTEAF
TRBV19	TRBJ2-3	TRBD2	ASSREGRVADTQY
TRBV6-4	TRBJ1-2	.	ASSLGLGIDGYT
TRBV7-2	TRBJ2-5	.	ASSPQETQY
TRBV4-2	TRBJ2-2	.	ASSRYGGANTGELF
TRBV5-4	TRBJ2-1	.	ASSPAGSNEQF
TRBV6-6	TRBJ1-6	.	ASSPRQSSYNSPLH
TRBV29-1	TRBJ1-1	.	SVDRGLRTEAF
TRBV2	TRBJ2-2	TRBD1	ASGRQGNTGELF
TRBV12-3/TRBV12-4	TRBJ1-1	.	ASTPRNAEAF
TRBV3-1/TRBV3-2	TRBJ1-2	TRBD1	ASSAHGTGNGYT
TRBV5-1	TRBJ2-5	TRBD2	ASSVGLAGATYQETQY
TRBV7-2	TRBJ2-2	.	ASSLERTGELF
TRBV4-1	TRBJ1-6	.	ASSQDSDRGYSPLH
TRBV15	TRBJ2-7	TRBD1	ATSRDLTGRNYEQY
TRBV7-8	TRBJ2-1	.	ASSLGGEDNEQF
TRBV12-5	TRBJ1-1	TRBD1	ASGPLSGGRMNTEAF
TRBV19	TRBJ1-3	TRBD1	ASRDRSFSGNTIY
TRBV10-2	TRBJ2-7	TRBD2	ASSEASGSSLYEQY
TRBV7-9	TRBJ1-2	.	ASSLGGPAGDYT
TRBV5-1	TRBJ1-5	.	ASSSAGLSNQPQH
TRBV5-1	TRBJ2-1	TRBD2	ASSPTSGRIEQF
TRBV12-3/TRBV12-4	TRBJ1-1	.	ASSLRENTEAF
TRBV4-1	TRBJ2-3	TRBD2	ASSPRLAGDSDTQY
TRBV11-2	TRBJ2-5	TRBD2	ASSILAYQETQY
TRBV3-1/TRBV3-2	TRBJ2-7	.	ASSPSDWRNEQY
TRBV7-9	TRBJ2-7	.	ASSLVVSSYEQY
TRBV7-2	TRBJ1-2	.	ASSFYLGYT
TRBV9	TRBJ2-1	TRBD2	ASSRVASGYNEQF
TRBV19	TRBJ1-5	TRBD1	ASSAGQDKNQPQH
TRBV14	TRBJ1-6	.	ASSSRQAGSPLH
TRBV10-3	TRBJ1-1	.	AISESGRLGSEAF
TRBV30	TRBJ2-5	TRBD1	AWTRGQGAGETQY
TRBV7-9	TRBJ1-2	.	ASSPGGDGYT
TRBV19	TRBJ2-5	.	ASRKKQGGETQY
TRBV9	TRBJ2-1	TRBD1	ASSPRTGANNEQF
TRBV5-3	TRBJ2-1	.	ARSATQEKGVNEQF
TRBV5-6	TRBJ2-2	TRBD1	ASRARDRDTGELF
TRBV10-2	TRBJ1-5	TRBD1	ASSESQGANQPQH
TRBV18	TRBJ1-1	.	ASSPGENTEAF
TRBV11-2	TRBJ2-5	.	ASSFQGSQETQY
TRBV30	TRBJ1-3	.	AWSRFSTNSGNTIY
TRBV27	TRBJ2-2	.	ASRTGHLNTGELF
TRBV7-2	TRBJ1-1	.	ASSSSTGNTEAF
TRBV19	TRBJ1-5	TRBD1	ASRDRGTNQPQH